This note documents a single TCR beta chain sequence. The antigen remains unidentified. This sample stems from a study of graft-versus-host responses after intestinal transplantation. V lost 4 bases and J lost 4; bases outside the gene matches: 6. The CDR3 runs 15 residues. The germline gives CDR1 MNHNS, CDR2 SASEGT. Measured with immunoSEQ multiplex PCR; TCRdb has only the in-frame clones, and not every one. The sample has roughly 100,000 clones, about 90% seen once; the top ten hold roughly 0.9%. The chain employs TRBV6-1 and TRBJ1-1; 10 nucleotides match TRBD1. This TCR derives from a human donor who received an intestinal transplant. The sequencing used unstimulated CD4+ T cells sorted from spleen or lymph node cells, collected before intestinal transplant. DNA for the CDR3: TGTGCCAGCAGTGCTAGACAGGGGGCGAGCACTGAAGCTTTCTTT. Translated, it gives CASSARQGASTEAFF.